Only one count was recorded for the clone carrying this T cell receptor (beta chain). The V gene end was trimmed by 7 bases and the J gene end by 3 bases; junction bases not matched to a gene: 4. From germline, CDR1 is SQVTM and CDR2 ANQGSEA. CDR3 length: 12 residues. In the authors' methods: It was from reference gene primer amplification that nucleated cell counts were estimated. Libraries were prepared by immunoSEQ multiplex PCR; TCRdb keeps only in-frame clonotypes and omits some of them. The DNA was the basis for D and trimming; V, J and clone size are from that table. The sample records 350,000 or so clones, about 91% being singletons. Recruited during active infection, patients (from Seattle) were subsequently followed longitudinally. The sample comes from a study of blood T cell repertoires in COVID-19. At the level of the study: The United States, Italy and Spain supplied acute and convalescent COVID-19 samples. PBMCs, B-cell-depleted T cells, or T cells provided the cDNA or gDNA that made up the material.

The chain recombines TRBV29-1 with TRBJ2-7, with 9 bases fitting TRBD1. Sequencing was carried out using peripheral blood. The TCR comes from a woman between 25 and 40 years old with COVID-19, enrolled during active disease. The CDR3 protein is CSGQGVGYEQYF. The CDR3, as DNA: TGCAGCGGACAGGGGGTTGGCTACGAGCAGTACTTC.